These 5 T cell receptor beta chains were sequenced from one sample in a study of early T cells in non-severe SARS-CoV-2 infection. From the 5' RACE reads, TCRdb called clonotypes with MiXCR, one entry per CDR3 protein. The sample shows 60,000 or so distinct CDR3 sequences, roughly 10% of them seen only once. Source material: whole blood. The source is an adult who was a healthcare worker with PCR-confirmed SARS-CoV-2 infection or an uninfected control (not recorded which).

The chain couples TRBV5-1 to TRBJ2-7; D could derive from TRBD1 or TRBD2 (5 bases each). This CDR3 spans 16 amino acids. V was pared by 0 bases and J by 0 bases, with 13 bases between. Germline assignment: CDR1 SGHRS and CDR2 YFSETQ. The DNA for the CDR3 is TGCGCCAGCAGCTTGGGGGGGACGGTCAGCTCCTACGAGCAGTACTTC. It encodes CASSLGGTVSSYEQYF. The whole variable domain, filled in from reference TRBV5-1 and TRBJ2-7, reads KAGVTQTPRYLIKTRGQQVTLSCSPISGHRSVSWYQQTPGQGLQFLFEYFSETQRNKGNFPGRFSGRQFSNSRSEMNVSTLELGDSALYLCASSLGGTVSSYEQYFGPGTRLTVT.

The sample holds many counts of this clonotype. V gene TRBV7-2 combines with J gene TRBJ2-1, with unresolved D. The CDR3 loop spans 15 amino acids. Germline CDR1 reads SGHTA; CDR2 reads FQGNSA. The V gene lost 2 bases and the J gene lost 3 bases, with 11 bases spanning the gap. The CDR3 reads CASSLYPRNYNEQFF. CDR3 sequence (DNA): TGTGCCAGCAGCTTATACCCGCGGAACTACAATGAGCAGTTCTTC.

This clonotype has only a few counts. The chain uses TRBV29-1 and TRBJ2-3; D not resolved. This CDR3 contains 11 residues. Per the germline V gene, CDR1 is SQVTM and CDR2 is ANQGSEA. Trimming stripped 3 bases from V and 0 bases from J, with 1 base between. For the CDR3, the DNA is TGCAGCGTTGACAGCACAGATACGCAGTATTTT. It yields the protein CSVDSTDTQYF.

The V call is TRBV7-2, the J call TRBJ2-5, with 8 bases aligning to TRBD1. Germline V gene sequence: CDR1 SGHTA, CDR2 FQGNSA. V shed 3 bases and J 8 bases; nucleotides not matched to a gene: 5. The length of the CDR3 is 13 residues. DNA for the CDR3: TGTGCCAGCAGCTTGGGGGACAGGCAAACCCAGTACTTC. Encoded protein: CASSLGDRQTQYF.

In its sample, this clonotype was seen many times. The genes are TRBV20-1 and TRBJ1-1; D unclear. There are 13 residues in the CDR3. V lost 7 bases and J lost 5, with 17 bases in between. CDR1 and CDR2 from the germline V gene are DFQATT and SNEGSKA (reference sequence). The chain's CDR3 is CSGRADFVTEAFF. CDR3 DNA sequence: TGCAGTGGTCGGGCCGACTTCGTTACTGAAGCTTTCTTT.